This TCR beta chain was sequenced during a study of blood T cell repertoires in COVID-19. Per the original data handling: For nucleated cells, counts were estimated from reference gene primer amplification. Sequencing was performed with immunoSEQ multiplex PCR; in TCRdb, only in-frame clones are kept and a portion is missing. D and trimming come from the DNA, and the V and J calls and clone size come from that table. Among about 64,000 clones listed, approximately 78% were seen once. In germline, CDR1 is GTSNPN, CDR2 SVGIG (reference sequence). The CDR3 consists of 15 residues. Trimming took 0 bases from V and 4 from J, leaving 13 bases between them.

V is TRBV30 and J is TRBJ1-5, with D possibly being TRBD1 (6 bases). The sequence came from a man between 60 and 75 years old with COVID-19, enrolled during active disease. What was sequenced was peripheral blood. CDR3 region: CAWSVRGRGNQPQHF. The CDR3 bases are TGTGCCTGGAGTGTACGGGGGAGGGGGAATCAGCCCCAGCATTTT.